This T cell receptor beta chain originates from a study of cytomegalovirus exposure and HLA in healthy donors. V shed 5 bases and J 4 bases; nucleotides not matched to a gene: 6. Germline lookup yields CDR1 SGHTA and CDR2 FQGNSA. This CDR3 has 14 amino acids. In the PCR, 60 Vbeta and 13 Jbeta primers were used. Data came from immunoSEQ multiplex PCR; TCRdb stores just in-frame clones and leaves some out. The top ten hold approximately 2.4% of the sample, which has over 95,000 clones, roughly 80% seen once. The source of this sequence is a female donor in good health and CMV-seronegative. The sample was PBMCs. This chain links TRBV7-2 with TRBJ2-3; 7 nucleotides align to TRBD2. CDR3 in amino acids: CASSVQRGSDTQYF. Written as DNA, the CDR3 is TGTGCCAGCAGCGTCCAGCGGGGATCAGATACGCAGTATTTT.